This T cell receptor (beta chain) originates from a study of cytomegalovirus exposure and HLA in healthy donors. The study ran its PCR with 60 Vbeta and 13 Jbeta primers. Profiled with immunoSEQ multiplex PCR; TCRdb holds only in-frame clones, not every one. Seen here are just under 250,000 clones, around 80% observed once, and the top ten hold 5% to 6%. The CDR3 spans 13 residues. CDR1 and CDR2 from the germline V gene are MDHEN and SYDVKM. Trimming removed 6 bases from V and 3 bases from J, with 11 bases in between. This clone showed up just once. The rearrangement uses TRBV28 and TRBJ2-5; D unclear. The TCR was taken from a woman between 35 and 50 years old in good health and CMV-seropositive. Sequencing input: PBMCs. CDR3 sequence: CASSPPPEETQYF. CDR3 sequence (DNA): TGTGCCAGCAGCCCCCCCCCGGAAGAGACCCAGTACTTC.